This TCR beta chain comes out of a study of shared clonotypes between healthy human individuals (dated by TCRdb to the early 2020s). Context from the whole study: Three men and two women, aged 18 to 49 years, made up the cohort. For each donor, three plates each were used for CD4 naive and CD4 memory, two plates were used for CD8 naive, and one plate was used for CD8 memory. To estimate repertoire size and how much clonotype sharing occurs between individuals, the study deeply sequenced the blood TCR repertoires of about 5 healthy adults. Libraries were prepared and TCR repertoires were sequenced by different laboratories using diverse techniques, in order to increase sequencing depth and limit assay-specific biases. Between about 0.94 and 8.9 billion PBMCs per donor were obtained by leukapheresis.

Donors were healthy HIV-negative adults with no recently reported acute infections or vaccinations. Every donor was a Caucasian adult living in Nashville, Tennessee, USA. Magnetic negative selection was used to enrich CD4+ T cells, after which naive cells were positively selected on CD45RA and the negative fraction became the memory subset. After blood collection by leukapheresis, PBMCs were isolated using Ficoll-Histopaque density gradient centrifugation and then cryopreserved in the vapor phase of liquid nitrogen. Analytical flow cytometry was used to check the purity and quantity of every magnetically sorted T cell population. Genomic DNA was isolated from every sorted fraction and measured by UV absorbance on a Nanodrop 2000c. General conclusions and limits of the study: Pairwise subsampling led to the expectation that sequencing depth would affect the degree of clonotype sharing among donors. Even with the large sequencing depth, rarefaction of the sorted-subset datasets indicated that sequencing was incomplete. Because the study included a small number of donors, the genetic and exposure-history diversity represented was limited. Naive subsets generally had larger estimated clonotype richness than memory subsets did. Sharing across four donors was observed for around 5% of naive CD4, less than 4% of naive CD8, around 2.5% of memory CD4, and around 0.44% of memory CD8 clonotypes. Compared with non-shared clonotypes, the clonotypes found in all four sorted-subset donors had higher generation probabilities. Only blood was sampled, and tissue TCR repertoires likely differ from those in blood.

A note on this clone: Its antigen remains unidentified. The input lacks base qualities; no much larger clone sits a single base away.

Using the deep immunoSEQ assay, TCR CDR3 regions were amplified from genomic DNA by multiplex PCR. Extracted genomic DNA from each cell subset was distributed evenly across all wells of several immunoSEQ 96-well plates, and each plate was treated as a replicate. Each replicate PCR for sorted subsets received approximately 200 ng genomic DNA, equal to about 30,000 T cell genomes. The purified libraries were quantified using a Qubit 3.0 fluorometer, sized with a Bioanalyzer 2100, and then quantified again using the KAPA Library Quantification kit. Every immunoSEQ 96-well plate was sequenced on a dedicated single-read 150-cycle Illumina NextSeq 550 flow cell. The study's processing was this. Because the immunoSEQ output included only junctional sequences and no quality scores, the filtering could not be the same as the filtering used for full-length reads. To assign V/J genes and CDR3, sequences were annotated against IMGT germline references using PyIR, a Python wrapper for IgBLAST v1.9. Reads with weak V/J assignments (E-value above 1e-6), missing CDR3, stop codons, out-of-frame junctions, or ambiguous translated residues were removed. V3J clonotypes were defined as sequences sharing the same inferred V gene, J gene, and CDR3 amino acid sequence. To compute the percentage overlap between repertoires, the number of shared unique clonotypes was divided by the size of the smaller repertoire. RTK rarefaction, the Chao1 estimator, and Recon v2.1 estimates of unobserved clonotypes were used to assess repertoire richness. Generation probabilities for all TCRbeta clonotypes obtained by the gDNA method from a handful of donors were computed using OLGA. What TCRdb holds here is the immuneACCESS table cut down to in-frame rearrangements. Part of the clones is not present; checked against another copy, under half of the missing clones reflect an unresolved V gene, and the others are unexplained. The D gene and trimming were derived from the DNA, and the V and J assignments and clone size from that table. The sample data list around 2.5 million clones, and 80% to 95% of these were observed just once. The top ten clones comprise 0.36% of the sample.

What was sequenced was naive CD4+ T cells from PBMCs. The cell subset or site label on this specimen signifies: CD45RA+ positively selected. This clonotype was obtained from a man between 18 and 29 years old in good health. Some clones in this sample may be carry-over from other donors' samples.

The nucleotide sequence reads as follows: TGTGCCTGGAGTGTATCGGGGGTGGGGAATTCACCCCTCCACTTT. This sequence encodes CAWSVSGVGNSPLHF. The rearranged segments are TRBV30 and TRBJ1-6; matching of 5 bases hints at TRBD1 as the D gene. Per the germline V gene (reference sequence), GTSNPN is the CDR1 and SVGIG is the CDR2. V drops 0 bases and J drops 7 bases, leaving 13 bases in between. The CDR3 goes from the cysteine to the phenylalanine over 15 residues. The retained sequence is limited to the CDR3, 45 bases, with the frame set at the first base.